This T cell receptor (beta chain) was identified in a study of OX40 agonist ivuxolimab in advanced cancers. Profiled with immunoSEQ multiplex PCR; TCRdb holds only in-frame clones, not every one. Here the sample spans tens of thousands of clones, under 90% being singletons. Blood sampling took place at baseline, cycle 4 day 1, and cycle 7 day 1. Looked up from germline, CDR1 is SGHTA and CDR2 is FQGNSA. CDR3 length equals 14 residues. With 5 bases removed from V and 0 bases from J, the gap between germline ends came to 7 bases. The chain recombines TRBV7-2 with TRBJ1-4; unclear D gene. Sequencing used CD4+ or CD8+ T cells sorted from blood, obtained in a trial of the OX40 agonist ivuxolimab. The sequence came from an adult with an advanced solid tumor such as melanoma, head and neck, liver or kidney cancer. The CDR3, as DNA: TGTGCCAGCAGCCCGAGTGCAACTAATGAAAAACTGTTTTTT. Translating it yields CASSPSATNEKLFF.